Presented here are 19 T cell receptor beta chains from one specimen sequenced in a study of OX40 agonist ivuxolimab in advanced cancers. Some clones are missing from TCRdb's copy, which holds only in-frame ones; the method was immunoSEQ multiplex PCR. The sample records tens of thousands of clones, about 93% being singletons. The material was CD4+ or CD8+ T cells sorted from blood, obtained in a trial of the OX40 agonist ivuxolimab. The source of these receptors is an adult with an advanced solid tumor such as melanoma, head and neck, liver or kidney cancer.

The rearrangement joins TRBV27 to TRBJ2-7, with D perhaps matching TRBD2 (6 bases). CDR1 is MNHEY and CDR2 is SMNVEV in the germline V gene (reference sequence). V was pared by 8 bases and J by 1 base, with 6 bases between. The CDR3 has 11 residues. CDR3 sequence (DNA): TGTGCCAGCGCGGGATCCTACGAGCAGTACTTC. Translated: CASAGSYEQYF.

The chain combines TRBV29-1 with TRBJ2-2; D is perhaps TRBD1 or TRBD2 (7 bases each). CDR3 length: 14 amino acids. V was shortened by 6 bases and J by 6 bases, with 17 bases between the two germline ends. Per the germline V gene, CDR1 is SQVTM and CDR2 is ANQGSEA. The CDR3 DNA reads as TGCAGCGTCGGGGGGACAGCGGTGTCCGGGGAGCTGTTTTTT. Amino acid sequence: CSVGGTAVSGELFF.

The rearrangement joins TRBV5-6 to TRBJ2-1, with TRBD1 matching over 10 bases. Germline V gene sequence: CDR1 SGHDT, CDR2 YYEEEE. This CDR3 has 16 amino acids. Trimming at V came to 2 bases and at J to 7 bases, leaving 9 bases not matched to a gene. CDR3 sequence (DNA): TGTGCCAGCAGCTTTGATCGGACAGGGGGTCTAAATGAGCAGTTCTTC. It specifies CASSFDRTGGLNEQFF.

The chain links TRBV5-1 to TRBJ2-3; 8 nucleotides match TRBD2. The CDR3 contains 15 residues. J was trimmed by 4 bases and V by 4 bases; bases with no gene match: 8. The germline gives CDR1 SGHRS, CDR2 YFSETQ. The CDR3 reads CASSLSGTPPDTQYF. CDR3 nucleotide sequence: TGCGCCAGCAGCCTTAGCGGGACCCCCCCAGATACGCAGTATTTT.

This clone was seen just once. The chain has TRBV28 and TRBJ1-3; D perhaps matches TRBD1 (6 bases). The germline CDR1 and CDR2 sequences are MDHEN and SYDVKM. The CDR3 covers 16 residues. Trimming took off 6 bases at V and 9 bases at J, with 24 bases between the two ends. CDR3 loop: CASRNPTDSYAGTIYF. DNA for the CDR3: TGTGCCAGCAGGAACCCAACGGACAGTTATGCGGGCACCATATATTTT.

This chain links TRBV19 with TRBJ2-7; possible D gene TRBD1, 5 bases. Germline V gene data show CDR1 as LNHDA and CDR2 as SQIVND (reference sequence). The CDR3 has 15 residues. Trimming removed 9 bases at V and 2 bases at J, with 20 bases between. The chain's CDR3 is CASQYIGVGAYEQYF. The CDR3 coding sequence is TGTGCCAGCCAGTATATAGGGGTCGGTGCCTACGAGCAGTACTTC.

The chain has TRBV6-1 and TRBJ1-2, with 9 bases that match TRBD1. Germline V CDR1 and CDR2: MNHNS, SASEGT. V was pared by 3 bases and J by 6 bases, with 8 bases of the junction left unmatched. The CDR3 loop spans 15 amino acids. CDR3 protein: CASSDSLGDRDGYTF. CDR3 nucleotides: TGTGCCAGCAGTGATAGCTTAGGGGACAGGGATGGCTACACCTTC.

This clone appeared a single time. V is TRBV4-1 and J is TRBJ2-7; the match to TRBD2 covers 13 bases. The CDR3 covers 15 residues. V shed 1 base and J 4 bases; nucleotides not matched to a gene: 1. Germline CDR1 and CDR2: MGHRA and YSYEKL. In nucleotides, the CDR3 is TGCGCCAGCAGCCAAGGGACTAGCGGGAGATACGAGCAGTACTTC. Amino acid sequence: CASSQGTSGRYEQYF.

The chain combines TRBV4-1 with TRBJ1-2; no definite D call. V shed 2 bases and J shed 2 bases, with 6 bases lying between them. This CDR3 comprises 13 residues. Germline-derived CDR1 and CDR2 are MGHRA and YSYEKL. CDR3 protein: CASSQTPNYGYTF. The CDR3 nucleotides are TGCGCCAGCAGCCAAACACCGAACTATGGCTACACCTTC.

V usage is TRBV7-3 and J usage is TRBJ1-3; no firm D call. CDR1 SGHTA and CDR2 FQGTGA come from the germline V gene. The CDR3 runs to 14 residues. Between the trimmed V and J ends, which lost 2 bases and 2 bases, there was a span of 7 bases. This chain's CDR3 is CASSLYPTGNTIYF. The CDR3 DNA reads as TGTGCCAGCAGCTTATACCCAACTGGAAACACCATATATTTT.

The chain links TRBV10-3 to TRBJ1-2; D unresolved. CDR1 and CDR2 from the germline V gene are ENHRY and SYGVKD. Trimming removed 5 bases from V and 0 bases from J, with 13 bases in between. This CDR3 spans 15 amino acids. CDR3 amino acids: CAISNPDLANYGYTF. As DNA, the CDR3 is TGTGCCATCAGTAACCCGGACCTTGCTAACTATGGCTACACCTTC.

The rearrangement uses TRBV6-5 and TRBJ2-2; 9 bases line up with TRBD2. Trimming took 3 bases from V and 6 from J; bases not matched to a gene: 2. CDR1 and CDR2 from the germline V gene are MNHEY and SVGAGI. This CDR3 is 14 amino acids long. As DNA, the CDR3 is TGTGCCAGCAGTTATGCGGGAGGGCCCGGGGAGCTGTTTTTT. Its translation: CASSYAGGPGELFF.

J is TRBJ2-1 and V is TRBV7-2; TRBD1 matches at 8 bases. This CDR3 spans 12 amino acids. CDR1 SGHTA and CDR2 FQGNSA come from the germline V gene. J was trimmed by 7 bases and V by 5 bases; bases with no gene match: 1. The CDR3 reads CASSRTGNEQFF. The CDR3 DNA follows: TGTGCCAGCAGCCGGACAGGGAATGAGCAGTTCTTC.

This clone has just one count. This chain uses TRBV5-8 with TRBJ2-1; D uncertain. Trimming took 0 bases from V and 3 from J, leaving 7 bases between them. The V gene's germline CDR1 is SGHTS and CDR2 YDEGEE. The length of the CDR3 is 14 residues. In nucleotides, the CDR3 is TGTGCCAGCAGCTTGGGGGGTGGCTACAATGAGCAGTTCTTC. The encoded protein is CASSLGGGYNEQFF.

The CDR3 DNA follows: TGCGCCAGCAGCTTGTGGCCTAGCGGGAGCTCCTACAATGAGCAGTTCTTC. Protein: CASSLWPSGSSYNEQFF. The rearrangement links TRBV5-1 to TRBJ2-1; TRBD2 aligns across 10 bases. Germline assignment: CDR1 SGHRS and CDR2 YFSETQ. CDR3 size: 17 residues. The V gene end was trimmed by 1 base and the J gene end by 0 bases; junction bases not matched to a gene: 4.

The chain combines TRBV9 with TRBJ2-1, with 9 bases lining up with TRBD2. This CDR3 has 15 residues. Germline CDR1 SGDLS, CDR2 YYNGEE. J gave up 7 bases and V 4 bases, and 9 bases lay outside the gene matches. The CDR3 here is CASSLGIAGVNEQFF. Here the CDR3 DNA reads TGTGCCAGCAGCCTGGGGATAGCGGGGGTAAATGAGCAGTTCTTC.

This chain links TRBV9 with TRBJ2-1; either TRBD1 or TRBD2 may supply D (5 bases each). Trimming shortened V by 0 bases and J by 0 bases, and 16 bases separated the two germline ends. The CDR3 runs to 18 residues. Germline V gives CDR1 SGDLS, CDR2 YYNGEE. For the CDR3, the DNA is TGTGCCAGCAGCGTAGATGGGGACGGGACCAGCTCCTACAATGAGCAGTTCTTC. Translation: CASSVDGDGTSSYNEQFF.

The chain carries TRBV18 and TRBJ2-7; 7 bases line up with TRBD1. The CDR3 is 15 residues long. V lost 3 bases, J lost 3 bases, and 8 bases stayed unmatched. CDR1 and CDR2 from the germline V gene are KGHSH and LQKENI. The CDR3 sequence is CASSPQTGQDYEQYF. In DNA form, the CDR3 reads TGTGCCAGCTCACCTCAGACAGGACAGGACTACGAGCAGTACTTC.

This chain connects TRBV6-5 to TRBJ1-5, with unresolved D. The V end was cut by 0 bases, the J end by 3 bases, with 6 bases between. The CDR3 is 14 amino acids. Germline V gene sequence: CDR1 MNHEY, CDR2 SVGAGI. CDR3 region: CASSYSGINQPQHF. CDR3 in DNA: TGTGCCAGCAGTTACTCGGGGATCAATCAGCCCCAGCATTTT.